The 11 T cell receptor beta chains reported below all come from one sample, sequenced in a study of blood T cell repertoires in COVID-19. Clones were read by immunoSEQ multiplex PCR, and TCRdb kept only the in-frame ones, dropping some. Among 270,000 or so clones listed, roughly 90% were seen once. Sequencing was performed on PBMCs or T cells enriched from blood (not recorded which). These receptors were obtained from a woman aged 35 to 49 with acute COVID-19.

The chain couples TRBV2 to TRBJ2-4; tentative D call: TRBD1 (6 bases). The length of the CDR3 is 16 residues. CDR1 and CDR2 from the germline V gene are SNHLY and FYNNEI. V lost 4 bases and J lost 1, with 14 bases in between. For the CDR3, the DNA is TGTGCCAGCAGTGTAATTACAGGGAGCGCCAAAAACATTCAGTACTTC. Amino acids: CASSVITGSAKNIQYF.

V and J are TRBV28 and TRBJ2-5; TRBD2 agrees at 9 bases. The CDR3 length is 15 residues. Germline values: CDR1 MDHEN, CDR2 SYDVKM. Unmatched junction bases numbered 8, after V lost 5 bases and J lost 4 bases. The CDR3 protein is CASSVALAGIETQYF. Written as DNA, the CDR3 is TGTGCCAGCAGTGTTGCTCTAGCGGGAATAGAGACCCAGTACTTC.

This clone was seen more than once but under ten times. The chain recombines TRBV7-9 with TRBJ2-7, with D perhaps TRBD2 (5 bases). CDR3 length equals 15 residues. The germline V and J ends were trimmed by 6 bases and 1 base, with 16 bases remaining between them. In germline, CDR1 is SEHNR, CDR2 FQNEAQ (reference sequence). CDR3 nucleotides: TGTGCCAGCAGGGTGGAAAGCGGTCAATCCTACGAGCAGTACTTC. Its protein product is CASRVESGQSYEQYF. Together with reference TRBV7-9 and TRBJ2-7, the CDR3 gives the full variable domain: DTGVSQNPRHKITKRGQNVTFRCDPISEHNRLYWYRQTLGQGPEFLTYFQNEAQLEKSRLLSDRFSAERPKGSFSTLEIQRTEQGDSAMYLCASRVESGQSYEQYFGPGTRLTVT.

The V gene is TRBV19, the J gene TRBJ1-1; TRBD1 matches at 10 bases. The germline V gene has CDR1 LNHDA and CDR2 SQIVND (reference sequence). J gave up 11 bases and V 5 bases, and 17 bases lay outside the gene matches. The CDR3 has 16 residues. As DNA, the CDR3 is TGTGCCAGTAGTCTACCGACAGGGGGCGGCTCTCCAGCGGCTTTCTTT. Protein sequence: CASSLPTGGGSPAAFF.

CDR3 sequence (DNA): TGTGCCAGCAGTACGGCGGCAGAACAAGCTTTCTTT. Translated, it gives CASSTAAEQAFF. The chain employs TRBV6-5 and TRBJ1-1; D not certain. V shed 5 bases and J shed 9 bases, with 13 bases lying between them. Germline V lookup: CDR1 MNHEY, CDR2 SVGAGI. This CDR3 is built from 12 residues.

The chain links TRBV28 to TRBJ2-7; 10 bases map to TRBD1. The V and J ends lost 5 bases and 5 bases, in that order; junction bases with no gene match: 9. CDR3 size: 15 residues. Germline CDR1 is MDHEN and CDR2 is SYDVKM. The CDR3 here is CASSTGTGDIHEQYF. As DNA, the CDR3 is TGTGCCAGCAGTACGGGGACAGGGGACATCCACGAGCAGTACTTC.

The chain combines TRBV5-1 with TRBJ1-1; 8 nucleotides agree with TRBD1. V trimming: 0 bases; J trimming: 5 bases; junction bases outside the gene matches: 6. The CDR3 runs 15 residues. The germline V gene has CDR1 SGHRS and CDR2 YFSETQ. CDR3 protein: CASSLGTGTSTEAFF. CDR3 DNA: TGCGCCAGCAGCTTGGGGACAGGGACGAGTACTGAAGCTTTCTTT.

This clone has just a few counts. The rearrangement links TRBV2 to TRBJ1-2; 7 nucleotides align to TRBD1. The V and J ends lost 2 bases and 6 bases, in that order; junction bases with no gene match: 3. The CDR3 consists of 13 residues. Germline V gene data show CDR1 as SNHLY and CDR2 as FYNNEI. CDR3 nucleotide sequence: TGTGCCAGCAGTGAAAACAGGGGCGATGGCTACACCTTC. Protein: CASSENRGDGYTF.

The chain carries TRBV5-6 and TRBJ2-1; 9 bases map to TRBD2. Germline CDR1 SGHDT, CDR2 YYEEEE. CDR3 length: 15 amino acids. V dropped 0 bases and J dropped 3; count of bases not matched to a gene: 1. The CDR3 DNA follows: TGTGCCAGCAGCTTGGGCGGGAGGGTCTACAATGAGCAGTTCTTC. This codes for CASSLGGRVYNEQFF.

As regards this clone: Sequence at one end of the junction differs from germline and may be a read error. The chain carries TRBV3-1 (or the pseudogene TRBV3-2) and TRBJ2-1; 8 bases are shared with TRBD2. Germline loops: CDR1 LGHDT, CDR2 YNNKEL (reference sequence). The CDR3 runs to 17 residues. This chain's CDR3 is CASSQDTPGGIYNEQFF. CDR3 sequence (DNA): TGTGCTAGCAGCCAAGACACCCCGGGGGGGATATACAATGAGCAGTTCTTC.

V is TRBV28 and J is TRBJ1-3; D is undetermined. CDR3 length equals 16 residues. The V and J ends lost 8 bases and 3 bases respectively, with 20 bases between them. Germline-derived CDR1 and CDR2 are MDHEN and SYDVKM. CDR3 sequence: CASGPHLRGLGNTIYF. The CDR3, as DNA: TGTGCCAGCGGACCTCACCTCCGGGGTCTTGGAAACACCATATATTTT.